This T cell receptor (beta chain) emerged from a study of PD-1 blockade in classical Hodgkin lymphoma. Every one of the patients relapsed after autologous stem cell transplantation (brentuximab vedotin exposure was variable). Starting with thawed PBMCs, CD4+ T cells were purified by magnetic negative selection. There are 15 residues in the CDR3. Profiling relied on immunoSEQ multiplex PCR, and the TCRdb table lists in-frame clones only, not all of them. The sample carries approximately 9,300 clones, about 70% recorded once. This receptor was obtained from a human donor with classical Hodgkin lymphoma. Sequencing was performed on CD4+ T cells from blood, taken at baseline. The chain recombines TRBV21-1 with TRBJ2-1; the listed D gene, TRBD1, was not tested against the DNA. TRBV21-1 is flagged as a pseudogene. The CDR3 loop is CAGPDRDRGYNEQFF. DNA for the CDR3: TGTGCCGGACCGGACCGGGACAGGGGCTACAATGAGCAGTTCTTC.